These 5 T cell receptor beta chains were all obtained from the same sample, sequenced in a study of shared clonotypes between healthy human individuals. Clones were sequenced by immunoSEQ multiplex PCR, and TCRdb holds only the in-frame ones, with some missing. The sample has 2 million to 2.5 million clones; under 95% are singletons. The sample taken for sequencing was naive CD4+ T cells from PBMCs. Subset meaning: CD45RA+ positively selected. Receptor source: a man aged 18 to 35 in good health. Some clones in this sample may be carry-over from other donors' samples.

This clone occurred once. The CDR3 loop reads CASSPGLAGWNKETQYF. In DNA form, the CDR3 reads TGTGCCAGCTCCCCGGGACTAGCGGGATGGAACAAAGAGACCCAGTACTTC. V usage is TRBV18 and J usage is TRBJ2-5; 13 positions agree with TRBD2. This CDR3 spans 17 amino acids. The J segment lost 3 bases and the V segment lost 6 bases, leaving 10 bases of the junction unmatched. The germline V gene encodes CDR1 KGHSH and CDR2 LQKENI.

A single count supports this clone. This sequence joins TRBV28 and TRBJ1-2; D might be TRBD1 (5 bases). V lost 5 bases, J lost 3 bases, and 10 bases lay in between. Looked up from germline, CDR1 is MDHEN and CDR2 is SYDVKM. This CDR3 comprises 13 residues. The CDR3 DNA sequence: TGTGCCAGCAGTCCGGGGGGGTACTATGGCTACACCTTC. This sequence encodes CASSPGGYYGYTF.

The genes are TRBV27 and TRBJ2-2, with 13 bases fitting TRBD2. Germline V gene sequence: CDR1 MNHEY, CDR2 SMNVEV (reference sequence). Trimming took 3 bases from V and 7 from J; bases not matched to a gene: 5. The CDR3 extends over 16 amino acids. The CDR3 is CASSFRLAGGDGELFF. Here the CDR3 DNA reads TGTGCCAGCAGTTTCCGACTAGCGGGAGGAGACGGGGAGCTGTTTTTT.

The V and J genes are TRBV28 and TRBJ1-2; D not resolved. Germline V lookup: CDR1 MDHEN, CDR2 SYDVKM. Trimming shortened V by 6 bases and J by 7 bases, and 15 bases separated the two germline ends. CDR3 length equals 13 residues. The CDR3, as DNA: TGTGCCAGCAGACCACCCTATGATGGTGGCTACACCTTC. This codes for CASRPPYDGGYTF.

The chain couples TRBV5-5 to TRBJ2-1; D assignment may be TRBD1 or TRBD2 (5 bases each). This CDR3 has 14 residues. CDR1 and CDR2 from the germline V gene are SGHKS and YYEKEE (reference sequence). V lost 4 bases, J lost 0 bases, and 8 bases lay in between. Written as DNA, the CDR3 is TGTGCCAGCAGCCCTGGGGGCTCCTACAATGAGCAGTTCTTC. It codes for CASSPGGSYNEQFF.